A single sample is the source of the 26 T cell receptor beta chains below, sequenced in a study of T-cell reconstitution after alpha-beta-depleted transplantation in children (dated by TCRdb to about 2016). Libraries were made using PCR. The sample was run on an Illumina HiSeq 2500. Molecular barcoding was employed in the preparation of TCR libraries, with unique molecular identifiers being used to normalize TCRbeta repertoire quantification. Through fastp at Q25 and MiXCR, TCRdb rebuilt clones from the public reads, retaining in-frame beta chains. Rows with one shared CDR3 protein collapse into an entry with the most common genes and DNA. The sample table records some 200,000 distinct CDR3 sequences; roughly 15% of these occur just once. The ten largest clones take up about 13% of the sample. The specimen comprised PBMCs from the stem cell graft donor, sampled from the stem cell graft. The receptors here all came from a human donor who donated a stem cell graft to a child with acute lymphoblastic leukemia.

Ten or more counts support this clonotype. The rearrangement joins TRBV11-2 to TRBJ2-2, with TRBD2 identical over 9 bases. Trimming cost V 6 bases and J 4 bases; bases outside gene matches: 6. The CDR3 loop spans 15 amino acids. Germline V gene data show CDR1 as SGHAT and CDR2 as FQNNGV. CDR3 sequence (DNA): TGTGCCAGCAGTTCCTCTAGCGGGACCACCGGGGAGCTGTTTTTT. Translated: CASSSSSGTTGELFF. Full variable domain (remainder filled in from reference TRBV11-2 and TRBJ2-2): EAGVAQSPRYKIIEKRQSVAFWCNPISGHATLYWYQQILGQGPKLLIQFQNNGVVDDSQLPKDRFSAERLKGVDSTLKIQPAKLEDSAVYLCASSSSSGTTGELFFGEGSRLTVL.

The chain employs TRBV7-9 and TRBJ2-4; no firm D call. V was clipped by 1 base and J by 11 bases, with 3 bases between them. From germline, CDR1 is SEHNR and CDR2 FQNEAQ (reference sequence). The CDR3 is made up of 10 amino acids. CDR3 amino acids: CASSLDVQYF. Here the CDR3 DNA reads TGTGCCAGCAGCTTAGACGTTCAGTACTTC.

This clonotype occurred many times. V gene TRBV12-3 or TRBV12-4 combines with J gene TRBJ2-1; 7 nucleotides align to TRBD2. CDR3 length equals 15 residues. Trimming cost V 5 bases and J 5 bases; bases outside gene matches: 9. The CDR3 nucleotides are TGTGCCAGCAGTATTAGCGGGCCGGGGGACAATGAGCAGTTCTTC. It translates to CASSISGPGDNEQFF.

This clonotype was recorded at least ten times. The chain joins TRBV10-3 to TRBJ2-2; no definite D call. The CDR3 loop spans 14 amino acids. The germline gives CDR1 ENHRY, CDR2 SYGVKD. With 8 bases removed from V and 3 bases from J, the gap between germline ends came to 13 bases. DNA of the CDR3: TGTGCCATCGCGCAATCCCCCGACACCGGGGAGCTGTTTTTT. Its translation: CAIAQSPDTGELFF.

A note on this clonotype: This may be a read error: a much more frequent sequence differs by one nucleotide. CDR3 loop: CASSANTGSRETRYF. CDR3 nucleotides: TGTGCCAGCAGCGCAAACACAGGGTCCCGAGAGACCCGGTACTTC. The chain links TRBV9 to TRBJ2-5, with TRBD1 as a possible D gene (6 bases). The germline CDR1 and CDR2 sequences are SGDLS and YYNGEE. CDR3 size: 15 residues.

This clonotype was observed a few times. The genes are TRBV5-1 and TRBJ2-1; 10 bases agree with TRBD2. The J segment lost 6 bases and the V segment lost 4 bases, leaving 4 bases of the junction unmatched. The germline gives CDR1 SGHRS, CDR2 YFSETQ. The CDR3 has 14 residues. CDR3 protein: CASSQGLAFNEQFF. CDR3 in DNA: TGCGCCAGCAGCCAGGGACTAGCGTTCAATGAGCAGTTCTTC.

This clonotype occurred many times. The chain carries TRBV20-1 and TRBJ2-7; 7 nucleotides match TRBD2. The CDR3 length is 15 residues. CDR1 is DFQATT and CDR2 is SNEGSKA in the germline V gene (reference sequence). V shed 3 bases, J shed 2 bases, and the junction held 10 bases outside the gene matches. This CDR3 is CSASARREPPYEQYF. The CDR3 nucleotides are TGCAGTGCTAGTGCTCGGCGGGAGCCTCCCTACGAGCAGTACTTC.

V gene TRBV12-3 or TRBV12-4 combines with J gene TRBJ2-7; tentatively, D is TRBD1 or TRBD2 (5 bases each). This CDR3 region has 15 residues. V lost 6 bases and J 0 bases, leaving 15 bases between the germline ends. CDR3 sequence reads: CASRGPGASSYEQYF. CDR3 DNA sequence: TGTGCCAGCAGAGGTCCCGGGGCGAGCTCCTACGAGCAGTACTTC.

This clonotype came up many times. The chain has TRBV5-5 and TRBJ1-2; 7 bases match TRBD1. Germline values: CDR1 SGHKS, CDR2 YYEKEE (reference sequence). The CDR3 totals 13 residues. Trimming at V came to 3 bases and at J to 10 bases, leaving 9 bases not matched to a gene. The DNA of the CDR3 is TGTGCCAGCAGCTCCACTGGGACAGCGTCCTACACCTTC. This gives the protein CASSSTGTASYTF.

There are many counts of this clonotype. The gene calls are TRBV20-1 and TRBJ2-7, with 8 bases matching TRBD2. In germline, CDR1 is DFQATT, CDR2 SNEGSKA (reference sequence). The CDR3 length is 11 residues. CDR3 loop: CGHGTSYEQYF. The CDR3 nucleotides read TGCGGCCACGGGACTAGCTACGAGCAGTACTTC.

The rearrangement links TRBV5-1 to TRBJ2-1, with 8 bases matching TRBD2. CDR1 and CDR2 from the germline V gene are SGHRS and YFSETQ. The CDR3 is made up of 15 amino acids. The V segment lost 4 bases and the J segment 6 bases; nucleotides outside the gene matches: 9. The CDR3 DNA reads TGCGCCAGCAGCAGCTCAGCGGGAGTGAGCAATGAGCAGTTCTTC. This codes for CASSSSAGVSNEQFF.

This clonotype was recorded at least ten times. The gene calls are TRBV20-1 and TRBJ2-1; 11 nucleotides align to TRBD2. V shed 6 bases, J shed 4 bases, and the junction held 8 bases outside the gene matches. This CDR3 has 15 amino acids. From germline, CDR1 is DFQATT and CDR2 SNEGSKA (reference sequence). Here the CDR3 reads CSASPSSGGYNEQFF. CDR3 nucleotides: TGCAGTGCCTCACCCTCTAGCGGGGGGTACAATGAGCAGTTCTTC.

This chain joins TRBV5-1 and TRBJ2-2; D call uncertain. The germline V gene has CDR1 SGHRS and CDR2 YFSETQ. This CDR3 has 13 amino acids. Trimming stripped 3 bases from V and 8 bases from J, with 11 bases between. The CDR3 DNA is TGCGCCAGCAGCTGGCTGATCGAGGGGGAGCTGTTTTTT. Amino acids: CASSWLIEGELFF.

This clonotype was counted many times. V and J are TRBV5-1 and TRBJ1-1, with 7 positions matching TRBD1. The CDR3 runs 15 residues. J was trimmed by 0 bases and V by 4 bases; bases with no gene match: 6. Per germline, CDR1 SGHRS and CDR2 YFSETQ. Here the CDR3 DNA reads TGCGCCAGCAGCCGGGAGGGACAGATGAACACTGAAGCTTTCTTT. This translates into CASSREGQMNTEAFF.

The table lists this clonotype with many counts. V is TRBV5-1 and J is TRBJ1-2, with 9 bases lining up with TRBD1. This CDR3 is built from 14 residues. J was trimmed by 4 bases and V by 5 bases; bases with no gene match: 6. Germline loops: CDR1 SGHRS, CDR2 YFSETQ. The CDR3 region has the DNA TGCGCCAGCAGGTCGGGACAGGGAGCCTATGGCTACACCTTC. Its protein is CASRSGQGAYGYTF.

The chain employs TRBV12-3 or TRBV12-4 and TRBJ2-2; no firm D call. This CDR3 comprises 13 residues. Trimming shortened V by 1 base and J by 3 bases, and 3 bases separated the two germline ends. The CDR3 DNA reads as TGTGCCAGCAGTTTAGTATACACCGGGGAGCTGTTTTTT. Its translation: CASSLVYTGELFF.

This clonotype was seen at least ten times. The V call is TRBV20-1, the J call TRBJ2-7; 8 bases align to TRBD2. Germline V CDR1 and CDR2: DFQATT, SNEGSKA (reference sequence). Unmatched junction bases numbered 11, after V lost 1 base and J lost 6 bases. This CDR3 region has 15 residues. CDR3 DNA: TGCAGTGCTAGAGGACGTCGAGCGGGAGAGGTCGAGCAGTACTTC. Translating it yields CSARGRRAGEVEQYF.

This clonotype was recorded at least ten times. The CDR3 DNA reads TGTGCCACCAGTGACTCCCGGGACTTCAATGAGCAGTTCTTC. Amino acid sequence: CATSDSRDFNEQFF. The gene calls are TRBV24-1 and TRBJ2-1, with a weak D call TRBD2 (6 bases). The V end was cut by 4 bases, the J end by 6 bases, with 12 bases between. The germline CDR1 and CDR2 sequences are KGHDR and SFDVKD. The CDR3 contains 14 residues.

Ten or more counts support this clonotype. In DNA form, the CDR3 reads TGCGCCAGCAGCTTGGCACCAGGGGTCGATAATGAGCAGTTCTTC. Its protein product is CASSLAPGVDNEQFF. The chain recombines TRBV5-1 with TRBJ2-1; possible D gene TRBD1, 6 bases. V was trimmed by 0 bases and J by 7 bases, leaving 14 bases between them. Germline-derived CDR1 and CDR2 are SGHRS and YFSETQ. This CDR3 comprises 15 residues.

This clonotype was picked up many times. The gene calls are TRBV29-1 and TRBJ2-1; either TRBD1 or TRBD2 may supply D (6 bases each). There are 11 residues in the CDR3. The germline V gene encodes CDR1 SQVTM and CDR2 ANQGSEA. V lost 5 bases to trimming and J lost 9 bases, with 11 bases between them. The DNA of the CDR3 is TGCAGCGTTCTTGGGGGGCGTGAGCAGTTCTTC. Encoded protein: CSVLGGREQFF.

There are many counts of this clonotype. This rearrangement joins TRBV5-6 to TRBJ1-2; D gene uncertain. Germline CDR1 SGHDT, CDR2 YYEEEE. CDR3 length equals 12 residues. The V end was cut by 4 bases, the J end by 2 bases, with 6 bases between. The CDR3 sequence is CASSIKNYGYTF. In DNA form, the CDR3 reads TGTGCCAGCAGCATCAAGAACTATGGCTACACCTTC.

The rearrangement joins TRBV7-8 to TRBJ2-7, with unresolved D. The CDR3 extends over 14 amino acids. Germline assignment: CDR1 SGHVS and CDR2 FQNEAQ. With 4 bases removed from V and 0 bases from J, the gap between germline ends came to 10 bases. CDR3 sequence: CASSSDYSSYEQYF. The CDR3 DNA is TGTGCCAGCAGCTCGGATTATAGCTCCTACGAGCAGTACTTC.

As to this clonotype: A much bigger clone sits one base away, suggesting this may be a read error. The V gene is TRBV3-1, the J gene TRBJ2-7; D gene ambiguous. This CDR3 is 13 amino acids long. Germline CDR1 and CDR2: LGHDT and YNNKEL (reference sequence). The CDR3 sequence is CPSSHLGPFEQYF. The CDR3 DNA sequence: TGTCCCAGCAGCCATCTCGGTCCCTTCGAGCAGTACTTC.

CDR3 sequence reads: CAISGSTGAEQYF. DNA for the CDR3: TGTGCCATCAGTGGGTCGACAGGGGCCGAGCAGTACTTC. The V and J genes are TRBV10-3 and TRBJ2-7; 8 positions agree with TRBD1. Germline assignment: CDR1 ENHRY and CDR2 SYGVKD. J gave up 6 bases and V 4 bases, and 5 bases lay outside the gene matches. This CDR3 has 13 amino acids.

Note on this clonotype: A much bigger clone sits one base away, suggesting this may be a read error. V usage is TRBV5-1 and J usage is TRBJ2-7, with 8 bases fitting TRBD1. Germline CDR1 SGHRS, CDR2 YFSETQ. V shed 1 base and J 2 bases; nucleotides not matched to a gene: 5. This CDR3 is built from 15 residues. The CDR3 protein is CASSLRQGAAYEQYF. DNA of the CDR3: TGCGCCAGCAGCTTGCGGCAGGGGGCAGCCTACGAGCAGTACTTC.

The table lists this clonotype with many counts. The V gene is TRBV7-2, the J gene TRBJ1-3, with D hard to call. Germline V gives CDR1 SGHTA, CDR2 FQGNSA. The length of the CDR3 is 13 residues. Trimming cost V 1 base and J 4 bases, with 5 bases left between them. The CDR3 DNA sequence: TGTGCCAGCAGCTTAGATATAGGAAACACCATATATTTT. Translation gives CASSLDIGNTIYF. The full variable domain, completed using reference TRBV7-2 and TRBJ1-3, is GAGVSQSPSNKVTEKGKDVELRCDPISGHTALYWYRQSLGQGLEFLIYFQGNSAPDKSGLPSDRFSAERTGGSVSTLTIQRTQQEDSAVYLCASSLDIGNTIYFGEGSWLTVV.